In this sample, the clone carrying this T cell receptor (beta chain) turned up many times. From RNA transcripts, TCR beta CDR3 regions were amplified. Initially, a first-round RT-PCR of the TCR CDR3 employed the HTBI primer set. Each CDR3 protein gets one entry after TCRdb re-called the multiplex PCR reads with MiXCR. The sample shows approximately 480,000 distinct CDR3 sequences, less than 25% of them seen only once. The sample comes from a study of T cells in Graves' hyperthyroidism and ophthalmopathy. Graves' hyperthyroidism is called stable when ophthalmopathy does not progress within 18 months. A patient was excluded if there was uncontrolled infection, other autoimmune disease, pregnancy or lactation. The CDR3 sequence is 15 residues long. Germline V gene data show CDR1 as ENHRY and CDR2 as SYGVKD. After removal of 10 bases from V and 3 bases from J, the junction contained 9 bases not matched to a gene.

What was sequenced was blood. The rearrangement links TRBV10-3 to TRBJ2-2; 9 bases map to TRBD2. The sequence was obtained from a man aged 18-30 years with Graves' hyperthyroidism. CDR3 nucleotide sequence: TGTGCCACCTCAACCGGGACTAGCTACACCGGGGAGCTGTTTTTT. Amino acids: CATSTGTSYTGELFF.